Presented here are 4 T cell receptor beta chains from one specimen sequenced in a study of cytomegalovirus exposure and HLA in healthy donors. The PCR used 60 Vbeta and 13 Jbeta primers. Only in-frame clones appear in the TCRdb table, and some are missing; sequencing was by immunoSEQ multiplex PCR. Counted here are about 150,000 clones, 70% to 85% occurring once; the ten biggest clones make up 2.1%. The specimen sequenced was PBMCs. The receptors were gathered from a man aged 30-40 years in good health and CMV-seronegative.

This chain links TRBV2 with TRBJ1-6; TRBD1 is a possible D gene (6 bases). Trimming removed 6 bases at V and 9 bases at J, with 18 bases between. The germline V gene has CDR1 SNHLY and CDR2 FYNNEI. The CDR3 runs 15 residues. The CDR3 DNA reads as TGTGCCAGCAGCGACACAGGGTCGCAGGGTTCACCCCTCCACTTT. Its translation is CASSDTGSQGSPLHF.

This clone showed up just a few times. The V and J genes are TRBV4-2 and TRBJ1-4; 10 nucleotides match TRBD1. The germline V gene encodes CDR1 LGHNA and CDR2 YNFKEQ. With 4 bases clipped from V and 8 bases from J, the junction kept 10 bases outside the gene matches. This CDR3 is 16 amino acids long. The CDR3 sequence: CASSPYSGTGEEKLFF. The CDR3 region has the DNA TGTGCCAGCAGCCCTTACTCCGGGACAGGGGAAGAAAAACTGTTTTTT.

This clone was recorded a few times. The genes are TRBV30 and TRBJ2-3; D remains ambiguous. Trimming stripped 3 bases from V and 4 bases from J, with 5 bases between. The CDR3 sequence is 11 residues long. CDR1 GTSNPN and CDR2 SVGIG come from the germline V gene (reference sequence). The CDR3 sequence is CAWSTADTQYF. The CDR3 DNA reads as TGTGCCTGGAGCACAGCAGATACGCAGTATTTT.

In the case of this clone: Other DNA sequences in the same sample also yield this CDR3. The chain recombines TRBV9 with TRBJ2-3; D not resolved. V was trimmed by 0 bases and J by 0 bases, leaving 5 bases between them. The CDR3 covers 14 residues. The germline CDR1 and CDR2 sequences are SGDLS and YYNGEE. CDR3 DNA: TGTGCCAGCAGCGTAGGTGGCAGCACAGATACGCAGTATTTT. As protein: CASSVGGSTDTQYF.